This T cell receptor (beta chain) was obtained from a study of shared clonotypes between healthy human individuals. V was clipped by 5 bases and J by 6 bases, with 17 bases between them. This CDR3 has 14 amino acids. Germline CDR1 is MNHEY and CDR2 is SMNVEV (reference sequence). Using immunoSEQ multiplex PCR, the repertoire was profiled, and TCRdb retains in-frame clones only, with some absent. Among about 470,000 clones, roughly 77% were seen once, and the ten largest hold less than 15%. The TCR originated in a woman aged 40-49 years in good health. Some clones in this sample may be carry-over from other donors' samples. Sequencing used PBMCs. The J gene is TRBJ2-7, the V gene TRBV27; tentatively, D is TRBD1 or TRBD2 (5 bases each). The CDR3 DNA reads TGTGCCAGCAGTACACTGACGACGGGGCGCGAGCAGTACTTC. As protein: CASSTLTTGREQYF.